Below are 12 T cell receptor beta chains sequenced from a single sample in a study of OX40 agonist ivuxolimab in advanced cancers. The protocol was immunoSEQ multiplex PCR, while the TCRdb copy is restricted to in-frame clones and leaves out a portion. The table lists around 72,000 clones, over 70% of them singletons. The source material was CD4+ or CD8+ T cells sorted from blood, sampled in a trial of the OX40 agonist ivuxolimab. All receptors come from an adult with an advanced solid tumor such as melanoma, head and neck, liver or kidney cancer.

This sequence joins TRBV12-5 and TRBJ2-7, with 7 positions matching TRBD2. This CDR3 has 16 residues. The V segment lost 5 bases and the J segment 0 bases; nucleotides outside the gene matches: 10. Germline V gene data show CDR1 as LGHNT and CDR2 as FRNRAP. CDR3 DNA: TGTGCTAGTGGTCCCCGCCTTGGGGGGGGCTCCTACGAGCAGTACTTC. Translation gives CASGPRLGGGSYEQYF.

This chain connects TRBV2 to TRBJ2-1; 8 bases align to TRBD2. The junction had 10 bases not matched to a gene; V was cut back by 1 base and J by 5 bases. The CDR3 totals 17 residues. CDR1 and CDR2 (germline): SNHLY, FYNNEI. The CDR3: CASSEVAGGERDNEQFF. CDR3 nucleotide sequence: TGTGCCAGCAGTGAAGTTGCCGGGGGGGAGAGGGACAATGAGCAGTTCTTC.

The V and J genes are TRBV19 and TRBJ2-1; D is undetermined. Trimming took 3 bases from V and 3 from J, leaving 15 bases between them. The CDR3 contains 16 residues. CDR1 and CDR2 (germline): LNHDA, SQIVND (reference sequence). CDR3 in DNA: TGTGCCAGTAGTATGCCTGCCCGGTCTATCTACAATGAGCAGTTCTTC. As protein: CASSMPARSIYNEQFF. Supplemented by reference TRBV19 and TRBJ2-1, the full variable domain reads DGGITQSPKYLFRKEGQNVTLSCEQNLNHDAMYWYRQDPGQGLRLIYYSQIVNDFQKGDIAEGYSVSREKKESFPLTVTSAQKNPTAFYLCASSMPARSIYNEQFFGPGTRLTVL.

The V and J genes are TRBV19 and TRBJ1-5; D ambiguous. This CDR3 region has 17 residues. V dropped 8 bases and J dropped 0 bases, with 20 bases sitting between them. Germline CDR1 and CDR2: LNHDA and SQIVND (reference sequence). CDR3 in amino acids: CASASLGVGYSNQPQHF. The CDR3 DNA reads TGTGCCAGTGCCTCTCTGGGAGTGGGGTATAGCAATCAGCCCCAGCATTTT. The variable domain in full, with the rest retrieved from reference TRBV19 and TRBJ1-5, is DGGITQSPKYLFRKEGQNVTLSCEQNLNHDAMYWYRQDPGQGLRLIYYSQIVNDFQKGDIAEGYSVSREKKESFPLTVTSAQKNPTAFYLCASASLGVGYSNQPQHFGDGTRLSIL.

This chain joins TRBV4-2 and TRBJ2-7; 11 bases match TRBD1. Looked up from germline, CDR1 is LGHNA and CDR2 is YNFKEQ. The J segment lost 4 bases and the V segment lost 4 bases, leaving 9 bases of the junction unmatched. This CDR3 has 16 amino acids. The CDR3 is CASSRIIGTGGYEQYF. The CDR3 nucleotides are TGTGCCAGCAGCCGTATTATCGGGACAGGGGGTTACGAGCAGTACTTC.

The chain combines TRBV11-2 with TRBJ1-4; the D is unclear. Trimming pared 3 bases from V and 7 bases from J, leaving 12 bases between. This CDR3 is built from 14 residues. CDR1 and CDR2 from the germline V gene are SGHAT and FQNNGV. The CDR3 coding sequence is TGTGCCAGCAGCTTCTGGTCGGGTCGTGAAAAACTGTTTTTT. This codes for CASSFWSGREKLFF.

This chain uses TRBV6-5 with TRBJ2-7; a weak D match, TRBD1 (6 bases). The CDR3 loop spans 14 amino acids. Germline V gene sequence: CDR1 MNHEY, CDR2 SVGAGI. V was pared by 0 bases and J by 2 bases, with 8 bases between. The CDR3 loop reads CASSYSRTAYEQYF. For the CDR3, the DNA is TGTGCCAGCAGTTACTCGAGGACAGCCTACGAGCAGTACTTC.

CDR3 region: CASSRRTLPYEQFF. The CDR3 DNA reads TGTGCCAGCAGCCGCCGGACCCTGCCCTATGAGCAGTTCTTC. V is TRBV7-2 and J is TRBJ2-1; D unresolved. Germline V gene data show CDR1 as SGHTA and CDR2 as FQGNSA. Trimming removed 5 bases at V and 8 bases at J, with 16 bases between. The CDR3 spans 14 residues.

This chain connects TRBV6-5 to TRBJ2-3; D unclear. Trimming took 4 bases from V and 0 from J, leaving 14 bases between them. In germline, CDR1 is MNHEY, CDR2 SVGAGI. This CDR3 has 16 residues. As DNA, the CDR3 is TGTGCCAGCAGTTCACGGCCCACTGAGAGCACAGATACGCAGTATTTT. Its protein is CASSSRPTESTDTQYF.

The chain uses TRBV4-3 and TRBJ1-3; 7 bases agree with TRBD1. V was pared by 4 bases and J by 0 bases, with 12 bases of the junction left unmatched. The CDR3 length is 18 residues. Germline V lookup: CDR1 LGHNA, CDR2 YSLEER. The CDR3 DNA follows: TGCGCCAGCAGCCTCGAGCGTCAGGGGGACGTCTCTGGAAACACCATATATTTT. This encodes CASSLERQGDVSGNTIYF.

CDR3 sequence reads: CASKQGSGTEAFF. CDR3 bases: TGTGCCAGCAAACAGGGGAGTGGCACTGAAGCTTTCTTT. The chain carries TRBV19 and TRBJ1-1; 7 bases map to TRBD1. Germline assignment: CDR1 LNHDA and CDR2 SQIVND (reference sequence). The CDR3 loop spans 13 amino acids. J was trimmed by 4 bases and V by 9 bases; bases with no gene match: 8.

The chain links TRBV19 to TRBJ1-1, with D possibly matching TRBD1 (6 bases). Per the germline V gene, CDR1 is LNHDA and CDR2 is SQIVND (reference sequence). CDR3 length equals 15 residues. Between the trimmed V and J ends, which lost 2 bases and 5 bases, there was a span of 15 bases. CDR3 protein: CASSIRARGRTEAFF. The CDR3 bases are TGTGCCAGTAGTATACGGGCCAGGGGAAGAACTGAAGCTTTCTTT. Supplemented by reference TRBV19 and TRBJ1-1, the full variable domain reads DGGITQSPKYLFRKEGQNVTLSCEQNLNHDAMYWYRQDPGQGLRLIYYSQIVNDFQKGDIAEGYSVSREKKESFPLTVTSAQKNPTAFYLCASSIRARGRTEAFFGQGTRLTVV.